This is a list of T cell receptor beta chains from one sample in a study of regulatory T cells in long-lasting Graves disease. One entry per CDR3 protein, called by TCRdb with MiXCR from the multiplex PCR reads. The sample holds hundreds of thousands of distinct CDR3 sequences, under 25% seen once. Source: peripheral blood mononuclear cells (PBMCs), taken when the disease was refractory, from a patient treated with antithyroid drugs. The receptors originated from a female donor with Graves disease. Both conserved end residues are part of each CDR3. D genes are given only for firm matches. A clone size is listed for some rows: how often the clone was seen (once, few, many), or a class if it is expanded.

CASKTRGQQSYEQYF	TGTGCCAGTAAAACTCGAGGACAGCAGTCCTACGAGCAGTACTTC	TRBJ2-7	-	TRBV19	-
CASSLGSFVRREQYF	TGTGCCAGCAGCTTAGGTAGTTTCGTACGTCGCGAGCAGTACTTC	TRBJ2-7	-	TRBV7-2	many
CASSFGAGQLNEQYF	TGTGCCAGCAGTTTTGGGGCGGGGCAGCTAAACGAGCAGTACTTC	TRBJ2-7	-	TRBV27	-
CASSVASGWGGQETQYF	TGTGCCAGCAGTGTTGCTAGCGGGTGGGGGGGCCAAGAGACCCAGTACTTC	TRBJ2-5	TRBD2	TRBV6-1	few
CASSRGGSGSLVDTQYF	TGTGCCAGCAGCCGAGGGGGTAGCGGGAGCTTGGTAGATACGCAGTATTTT	TRBJ2-3	TRBD2	TRBV2	few
CAWDGENIQYF	TGTGCCTGGGACGGAGAAAACATTCAGTACTTC	TRBJ2-4	-	TRBV30	many
CASSLSFRGQNTEAFF	TGTGCCAGCAGCTTAAGTTTTCGGGGACAGAACACTGAAGCTTTCTTT	TRBJ1-1	-	TRBV7-6	many
CASSLMVSGRETQYF	TGTGCCAGCAGCTTGATGGTCTCGGGGAGGGAGACCCAGTACTTC	TRBJ2-5	-	TRBV5-4	few
CASSSLDPPYEQYF	TGTGCCAGCAGCTCTCTTGACCCTCCCTACGAGCAGTACTTC	TRBJ2-7	-	TRBV5-6	few
CSAEALKNEQFF	TGCAGTGCTGAGGCTCTAAAAAATGAGCAGTTCTTC	TRBJ2-1	-	TRBV20-1	-
CASSLSGQGTSYEQYF	TGTGCCAGCAGCTTATCAGGCCAGGGAACCTCCTACGAGCAGTACTTC	TRBJ2-7	-	TRBV11-1	few
CASSLMRTGELFF	TGTGCCAGCAGCTTAATGCGGACCGGGGAGCTGTTTTTT	TRBJ2-2	-	TRBV7-3	few
CASSGFLSYTDTQYF	TGTGCCAGCAGTGGATTCCTAAGTTACACAGATACGCAGTATTTT	TRBJ2-3	-	TRBV2	few
CASSEYGLGLAGVEQFF	TGTGCCAGCAGTGAATATGGCTTAGGACTAGCGGGAGTCGAGCAGTTCTTC	TRBJ2-1	TRBD2	TRBV6-9	-
CASSLSGQEPSYGYTF	TGTGCCAGCAGTTTATCGGGGCAGGAACCTTCTTATGGCTACACCTTC	TRBJ1-2	-	TRBV28	many
CASSPLSGAPNTGELFF	TGTGCCAGCAGTCCCTTGTCCGGAGCGCCGAACACCGGGGAGCTGTTTTTT	TRBJ2-2	-	TRBV12-3/TRBV12-4	-
CSAREPGLVVLTDTQYF	TGCAGTGCTAGAGAGCCGGGACTAGTTGTTTTGACAGATACGCAGTATTTT	TRBJ2-3	TRBD2	TRBV20-1	-
CASSSFSGDGDEQYF	TGTGCCAGCAGTTCGTTCAGCGGGGACGGGGACGAGCAGTACTTC	TRBJ2-7	TRBD2	TRBV28	many
CASSPHPGRQETQYF	TGTGCCAGCAGTCCCCACCCGGGGAGGCAAGAGACCCAGTACTTC	TRBJ2-5	-	TRBV6-2/TRBV6-3	many
CASSPWDAYTGELFF	TGTGCCAGCTCACCATGGGACGCATATACCGGGGAGCTGTTTTTT	TRBJ2-2	-	TRBV18	-
CATRDGDSGANVLTF	TGTGCCACGAGAGACGGTGACTCTGGGGCCAACGTCCTGACTTTC	TRBJ2-6	-	TRBV24-1	-
CAWSAKRPFKNTEAFF	TGTGCCTGGAGTGCGAAACGGCCCTTTAAGAACACTGAAGCTTTCTTT	TRBJ1-1	-	TRBV30	many
CAWSFNAGLRPKNIQYF	TGTGCCTGGAGTTTTAATGCCGGGCTTAGACCCAAAAACATTCAGTACTTC	TRBJ2-4	-	TRBV30	few
CASSKPGLAGGKSNEQFF	TGTGCCAGCAGCAAACCGGGACTAGCGGGAGGAAAGTCAAATGAGCAGTTCTTC	TRBJ2-1	TRBD2	TRBV27	-